This T cell receptor (beta chain) was profiled in a study of molecular identifiers for immune sequencing clone quantification. Study-level results: Clones above 20 RNA copies held over 99% of effector molecules, under 1% in naive cells.

MiXCR was run by TCRdb on the PCR reads, yielding one entry per CDR3 protein. The profile covers about 10,000 distinct CDR3 sequences, with under 25% appearing a single time and around 1.6% taken by the ten largest. Notes on this clonotype: Its antigen remains unknown. Since no conserved phenylalanine or tryptophan closes the CDR3, a read error is the likely cause.

The sequenced sample consisted of naive CD8+ T cells from blood, with Jurkat cell RNA spiked in. Documented subset: FACS-sorted CD8+CD4-CCR7+CD45RA+ naive T cells. The TCR comes from a human donor in good health. Some libraries in this study had Jurkat cell RNA spiked in.

The chain's CDR3 is CSASGTSGVDTQYV. CDR3 nucleotides: TGCAGTGCTAGCGGGACTAGCGGGGTGGATACGCAGTATGTA. V and J are TRBV20-1 and TRBJ2-3; TRBD2 aligns across 13 bases. The germline V gene has CDR1 DFQATT and CDR2 SNEGSKA (reference sequence). The V segment lost 3 bases and the J segment 6 bases; nucleotides outside the gene matches: 3. The CDR3 is 14 residues long.